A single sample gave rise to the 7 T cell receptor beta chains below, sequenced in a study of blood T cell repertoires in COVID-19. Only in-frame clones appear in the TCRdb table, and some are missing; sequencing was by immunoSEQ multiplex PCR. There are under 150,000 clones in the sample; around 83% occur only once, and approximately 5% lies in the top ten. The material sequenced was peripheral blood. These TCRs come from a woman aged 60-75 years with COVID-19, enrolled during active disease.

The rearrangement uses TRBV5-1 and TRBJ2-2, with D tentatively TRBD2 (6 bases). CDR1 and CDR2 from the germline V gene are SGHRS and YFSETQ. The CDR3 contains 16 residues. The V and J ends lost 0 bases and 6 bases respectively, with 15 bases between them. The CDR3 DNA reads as TGCGCCAGCAGCTTGGCTGGAGGGGATGGGTCCGGGGAGCTGTTTTTT. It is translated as CASSLAGGDGSGELFF. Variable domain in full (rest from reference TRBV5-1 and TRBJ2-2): KAGVTQTPRYLIKTRGQQVTLSCSPISGHRSVSWYQQTPGQGLQFLFEYFSETQRNKGNFPGRFSGRQFSNSRSEMNVSTLELGDSALYLCASSLAGGDGSGELFFGEGSRLTVL.

Here the CDR3 DNA reads TGCGCCAGCAGCCGGACAGGGGCATCGACTAATGAAAAACTGTTTTTT. Protein: CASSRTGASTNEKLFF. This chain uses TRBV5-1 with TRBJ1-4; 9 bases agree with TRBD1. CDR1 and CDR2 (germline): SGHRS, YFSETQ. This CDR3 comprises 16 residues. The trim removed 4 bases at V and 2 bases at J, leaving 6 bases unmatched. The full variable domain, with the rest looked up from reference TRBV5-1 and TRBJ1-4, is KAGVTQTPRYLIKTRGQQVTLSCSPISGHRSVSWYQQTPGQGLQFLFEYFSETQRNKGNFPGRFSGRQFSNSRSEMNVSTLELGDSALYLCASSRTGASTNEKLFFGSGTQLSVL.

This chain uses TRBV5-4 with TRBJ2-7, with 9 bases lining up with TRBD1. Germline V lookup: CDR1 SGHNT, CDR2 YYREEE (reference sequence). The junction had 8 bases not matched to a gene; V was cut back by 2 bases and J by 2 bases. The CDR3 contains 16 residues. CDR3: CASSFPTGGATYEQYF. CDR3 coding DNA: TGTGCCAGCAGCTTTCCGACAGGGGGGGCAACCTACGAGCAGTACTTC.

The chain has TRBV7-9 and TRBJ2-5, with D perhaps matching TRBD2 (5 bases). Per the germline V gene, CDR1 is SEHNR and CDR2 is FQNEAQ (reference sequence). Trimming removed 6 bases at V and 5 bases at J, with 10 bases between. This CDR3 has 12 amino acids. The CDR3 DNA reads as TGTGCCAGCAGTCAGGCGGGTGAGACCCAGTACTTC. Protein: CASSQAGETQYF.

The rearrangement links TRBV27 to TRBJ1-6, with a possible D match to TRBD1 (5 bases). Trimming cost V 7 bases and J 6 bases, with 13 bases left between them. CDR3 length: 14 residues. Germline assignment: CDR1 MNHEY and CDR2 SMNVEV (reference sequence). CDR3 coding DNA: TGTGCCAGCAACTTGGGACTGATTAATTCACCCCTCCACTTT. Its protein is CASNLGLINSPLHF.

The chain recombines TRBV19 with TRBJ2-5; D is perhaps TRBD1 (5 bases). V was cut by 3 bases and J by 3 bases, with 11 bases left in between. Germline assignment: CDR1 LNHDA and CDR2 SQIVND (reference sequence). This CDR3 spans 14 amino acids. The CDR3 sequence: CASSILAREETQYF. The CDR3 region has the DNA TGTGCCAGTAGTATTTTAGCCAGGGAAGAGACCCAGTACTTC.

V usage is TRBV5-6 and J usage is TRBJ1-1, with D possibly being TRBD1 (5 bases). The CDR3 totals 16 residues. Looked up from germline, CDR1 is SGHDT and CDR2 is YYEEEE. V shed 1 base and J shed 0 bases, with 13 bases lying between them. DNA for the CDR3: TGTGCCAGCAGCTTGTATACAGGTCACCTGAACACTGAAGCTTTCTTT. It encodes CASSLYTGHLNTEAFF.